The entry below gives a single T cell receptor beta chain sequence along with its context. Its antigen remains unknown. The ends were cut back, 4 bases at V and 2 bases at J, with 15 bases in the middle. The CDR3 is 16 amino acids. CDR1 is SGHNT and CDR2 is YENEEA in the germline V gene. Study outcomes and limitations: Tumor Tregs overlapped most with tumor, then blood, naive CD4+ cells.

Constant-region reverse primers amplified full-length variable regions, followed by semi-nested Nested Universal Primer A PCR. TCRdb independently ran MiXCR on the 5' RACE reads; one entry per CDR3 protein. This sample yields approximately 53,000 distinct CDR3 sequences, of which around 26% are seen a single time; around 3.1% belongs to the top ten. This TCR was sampled from a female donor with breast cancer. The chain recombines TRBV11-3 with TRBJ2-1; tentatively, D is TRBD1 (6 bases). Specimen: tumor-infiltrating memory CD4+ T cells sorted from the breast tumor. Subset in this sample: memory CD4+ T cells, CD4+CD45RO+CD25-. The DNA for the CDR3 is TGTGCCAGCAGCTCGTTCCGGGCAGGGGCCTACAATGAGCAGTTCTTC. Amino acids: CASSSFRAGAYNEQFF.